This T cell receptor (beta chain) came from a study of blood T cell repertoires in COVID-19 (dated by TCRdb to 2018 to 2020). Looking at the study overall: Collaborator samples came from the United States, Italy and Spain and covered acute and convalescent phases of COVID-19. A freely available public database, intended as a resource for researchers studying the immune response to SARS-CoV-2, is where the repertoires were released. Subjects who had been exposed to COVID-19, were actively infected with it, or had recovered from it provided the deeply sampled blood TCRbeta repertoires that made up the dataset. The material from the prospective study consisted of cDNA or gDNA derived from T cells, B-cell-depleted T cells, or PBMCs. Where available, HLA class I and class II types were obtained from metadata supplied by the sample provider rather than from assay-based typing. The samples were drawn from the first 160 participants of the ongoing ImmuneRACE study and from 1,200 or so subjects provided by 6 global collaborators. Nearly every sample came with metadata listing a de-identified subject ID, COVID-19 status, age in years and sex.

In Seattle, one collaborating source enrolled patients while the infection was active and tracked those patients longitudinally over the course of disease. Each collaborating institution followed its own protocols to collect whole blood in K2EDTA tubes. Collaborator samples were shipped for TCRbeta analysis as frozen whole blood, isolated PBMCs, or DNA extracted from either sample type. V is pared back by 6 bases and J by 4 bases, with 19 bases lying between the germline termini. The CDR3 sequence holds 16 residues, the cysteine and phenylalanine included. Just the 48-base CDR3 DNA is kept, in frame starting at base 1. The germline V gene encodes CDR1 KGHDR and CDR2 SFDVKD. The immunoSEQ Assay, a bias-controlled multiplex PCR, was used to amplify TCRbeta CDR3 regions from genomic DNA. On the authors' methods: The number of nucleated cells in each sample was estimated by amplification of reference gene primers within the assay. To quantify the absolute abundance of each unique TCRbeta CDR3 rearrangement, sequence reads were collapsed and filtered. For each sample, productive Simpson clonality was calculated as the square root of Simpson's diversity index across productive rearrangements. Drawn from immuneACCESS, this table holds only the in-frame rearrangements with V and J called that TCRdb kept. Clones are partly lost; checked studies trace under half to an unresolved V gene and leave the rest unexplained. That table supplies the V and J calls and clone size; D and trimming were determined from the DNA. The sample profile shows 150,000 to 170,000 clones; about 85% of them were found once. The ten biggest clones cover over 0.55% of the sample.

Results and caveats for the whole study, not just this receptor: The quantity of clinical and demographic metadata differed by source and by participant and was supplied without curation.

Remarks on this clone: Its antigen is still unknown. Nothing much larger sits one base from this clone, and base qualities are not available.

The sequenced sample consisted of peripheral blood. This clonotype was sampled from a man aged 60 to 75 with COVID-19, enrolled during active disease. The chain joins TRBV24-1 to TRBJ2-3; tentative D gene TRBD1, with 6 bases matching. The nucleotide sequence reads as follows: TGTGCCACCAGTTTAGGGGGTGGAGGTGGACCAGATACGCAGTATTTT. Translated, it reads CATSLGGGGGPDTQYF.